There are a few counts of the clone carrying this TCR beta chain. Its antigen is unknown. These data originate in a study of post-analysis software for immune sequencing data. Study findings and constraints: Included in a set of a few TRBV segments more frequent in patients than controls were TRBV5-6, TRBV5-1 and TRBV20-1.

Germline-derived CDR1 and CDR2 are SQVTM and ANQGSEA. There are 12 residues in the CDR3. The trim removed 6 bases at V and 7 bases at J, leaving 7 bases unmatched. The authors incorporated unique molecular identifiers into the TCR beta cDNA libraries. Each CDR3 protein is one row after TCRdb ran MiXCR on the PCR reads. The data contain about 820,000 distinct CDR3 sequences, approximately 50% of them seen just once; the ten biggest clones take up roughly 4.4%. The sequence was obtained from a girl aged 10-17 years with multiple sclerosis. The sequenced sample was blood. The chain links TRBV29-1 to TRBJ2-7, with 9 positions matching TRBD1. CDR3 residues: CSVRDRVEEQYF. DNA of the CDR3: TGCAGCGTCAGGGACAGGGTTGAGGAGCAGTACTTC.